This TCR beta chain was recovered during a study of regulatory T cells in long-lasting Graves disease. TCR beta libraries were built with iRepertoire HTBI primers and Arm-PCR of CDR3 regions. Each CDR3 protein gets one entry after TCRdb re-called the multiplex PCR reads with MiXCR. The sample yields 380,000 or so distinct CDR3 sequences, roughly 17% seen once. Indicated time point: newly diagnosed GD, antithyroid drugs for less than 3 months. Generation of the TCR library employed RNA extracted from PBMCs. The V end was cut by 2 bases, the J end by 3 bases, with 14 bases between. The CDR3 covers 15 residues. Germline CDR1 SGHRS, CDR2 YFSETQ. These data are also associated with another study on T cells in Graves' hyperthyroidism and ophthalmopathy.

The TCR comes from a woman between 18 and 29 years old with Graves disease. V usage is TRBV5-1 and J usage is TRBJ2-5, with D perhaps matching TRBD2 (5 bases). The specimen comprised peripheral blood mononuclear cells (PBMCs), sampled at new diagnosis, from a patient treated with antithyroid drugs. The CDR3 loop reads CASSFSARNEETQYF. The DNA for the CDR3 is TGCGCCAGCAGCTTTAGCGCCAGGAACGAAGAGACCCAGTACTTC. Combining the CDR3 with reference TRBV5-1 and TRBJ2-5 gives the whole variable domain KAGVTQTPRYLIKTRGQQVTLSCSPISGHRSVSWYQQTPGQGLQFLFEYFSETQRNKGNFPGRFSGRQFSNSRSEMNVSTLELGDSALYLCASSFSARNEETQYFGPGTRLLVL.